Listed below are T cell receptor beta chains from one sample, sequenced in a study of T cells in localized non-small cell lung cancer. Profiling relied on immunoSEQ multiplex PCR, and the TCRdb table lists in-frame clones only, not all of them. Of 35,000 or so clones listed, over 80% are singletons. The sample here was peripheral blood, taken before any cancer treatment. The receptor set was obtained from a woman aged 35 to 70 with stage I lung adenocarcinoma. The CDR3 runs from the conserved cysteine through the conserved F or W. A D gene is named only where the DNA matches it firmly. Clone size, where shown, is once, few, many, or a class for clones that have expanded.

v_gene	abundance	len	j_gene	d_gene	CDR3nt	CDR3aa
TRBV7-6	.	16	TRBJ1-3	.	TGTGCCAGCAGCCAAACCCGGACCTGGTCGGGAAACACCATATATTTT	CASSQTRTWSGNTIYF
TRBV7-2	.	19	TRBJ2-1	TRBD2	TGTGCCAGCAGCCCACTACCATACACTAGCGGGAGGACCTACAATGAGCAGTTCTTC	CASSPLPYTSGRTYNEQFF
TRBV9	.	15	TRBJ2-7	TRBD1	TGTGCCAGCAGCGTAGCCCGGGACAGGGCGGCTGAGCAGTACTTC	CASSVARDRAAEQYF
TRBV10-3	.	14	TRBJ2-1	.	TGTGCCATCACCCCGCGTCCTCGGCAAAATGAGCAGTTCTTC	CAITPRPRQNEQFF
TRBV28	.	13	TRBJ1-2	.	TGTGCCAGCAGGGGACAAACCAACTATGGCTACACCTTC	CASRGQTNYGYTF
TRBV7-2	.	16	TRBJ2-5	TRBD2	TGTGCCAGCAGCTTAGGGTCTAGCGGGAACCAAGAGACCCAGTACTTC	CASSLGSSGNQETQYF
TRBV27	.	18	TRBJ2-1	TRBD2	TGTGCCAGCAGTTTGCCCCTCGGGGGGGAGAAGTCCTACAATGAGCAGTTCTTC	CASSLPLGGEKSYNEQFF
TRBV7-6	.	15	TRBJ1-3	.	TGTGCCAGCAGCTTAGGCGGGGGTCGGAGAAACACCATATATTTT	CASSLGGGRRNTIYF
TRBV27	once	11	TRBJ2-5	.	.	CASSFLETQYF
TRBV7-3	.	14	TRBJ2-1	.	TGTGCCAGCAGCTTAAGGCCAGCCTACAATGAGCAGTTCTTC	CASSLRPAYNEQFF
TRBV6-1	.	20	TRBJ1-5	.	TGTGCCAGCAGTGAAGCGAGGAGCCTGGGACCTCTCTATAGCAATCAGCCCCAGCATTTT	CASSEARSLGPLYSNQPQHF
TRBV5-1	.	15	TRBJ2-1	TRBD2	TGCGCCAGCAGCTTAGGAGCGGGAGAATCGAATGAGCAGTTCTTC	CASSLGAGESNEQFF
TRBV30	.	17	TRBJ2-6	.	TGTGCCTGGAGAAGGGGCAGGGTAAAGCCTGGGGCCAACGTCCTGACTTTC	CAWRRGRVKPGANVLTF
TRBV5-1	.	16	TRBJ1-4	.	TGCGCCAGCAGCTTCGGGCCATTAGCAACTAATGAAAAACTGTTTTTT	CASSFGPLATNEKLFF
TRBV11-2	.	18	TRBJ2-1	TRBD1	TGTGCCAGCAGCTCCCGTCCGGACAGGGTAGGGTCCTACAATGAGCAGTTCTTC	CASSSRPDRVGSYNEQFF
TRBV5-4	.	15	TRBJ2-3	TRBD2	TGTGCCAGCAGTTTGAGACTAGCGGGAGGTAGTACGCAGTATTTT	CASSLRLAGGSTQYF
TRBV6-5	once	11	TRBJ1-5	.	TGTGCCAGCAGTGATATTCAGCCCCAGCATTTT	CASSDIQPQHF
TRBV9	.	15	TRBJ2-5	TRBD1	TGTGCCAGCAGCGTAGGGCAGGGGGTGGGTGAGACCCAGTACTTC	CASSVGQGVGETQYF
TRBV5-1	.	15	TRBJ2-6	.	TGCGCCAGCAGGCCAATGGGCTCTGGGGCCAACGTCCTGACTTTC	CASRPMGSGANVLTF
TRBV4-2	few	15	TRBJ2-5	.	TGTGCCAGCAGCCAAGCGCTCGGGGACCAAGAGACCCAGTACTTC	CASSQALGDQETQYF
TRBV5-1	.	16	TRBJ2-5	TRBD1	TGCGCCAGCAGCTTGGGGGGACAGGGAGTCGCAGAGACCCAGTACTTC	CASSLGGQGVAETQYF
TRBV6-6	.	13	TRBJ1-2	.	TGTGCCAGCAGAGCCGGGACCGCAACAGACTACACCTTC	CASRAGTATDYTF
TRBV5-4	.	17	TRBJ1-2	.	TGTGCCAGCAGCGCGGCCCCGGGGAGTGTCGTGTTTCGAGGCTACACCTTC	CASSAAPGSVVFRGYTF
TRBV2	.	13	TRBJ2-7	.	TGTGCCAGCAATCGACAGGTTGCCTACGAGCAGTACTTC	CASNRQVAYEQYF
TRBV2	.	14	TRBJ2-5	TRBD2	TGTGCCAGCAGTGGGCCGGGGGGACAAGAGACCCAGTACTTC	CASSGPGGQETQYF
TRBV27	.	14	TRBJ2-5	.	TGTGCCAGCAGTTTAGAGGGGACCATAGAGACCCAGTACTTC	CASSLEGTIETQYF
TRBV6-6	.	16	TRBJ2-5	TRBD2	TGTGCCAGCAGTTACTCGCGGGAGGGCCCTACAGAGACCCAGTACTTC	CASSYSREGPTETQYF
TRBV10-3	few	15	TRBJ2-3	.	TGTGCCATCAGGGAAGGGATGGGGCGGACAGATACGCAGTATTTT	CAIREGMGRTDTQYF
TRBV28	.	16	TRBJ1-3	TRBD1	TGTGCCAGCAGTTTAACCTACAGGGGTCCCGGAAACACCATATATTTT	CASSLTYRGPGNTIYF
TRBV29-1	few	12	TRBJ1-2	.	TGCAGCGTTGCACAGACCCACTATGGCTACACCTTC	CSVAQTHYGYTF
TRBV30	once	14	TRBJ2-7	.	TGTGCCTGGAGTTTCAGTGGGAGCGTATACGAGCAGTACTTC	CAWSFSGSVYEQYF
TRBV7-9	.	16	TRBJ1-2	.	TGTGCCAGCCGTACCCAACCCTACAGGTCTAACTATGGCTACACCTTC	CASRTQPYRSNYGYTF
TRBV6-6	.	14	TRBJ1-2	.	TGTGCCAGCAGTTACTCGAGGGACGATAAAGGCTACACCTTC	CASSYSRDDKGYTF
TRBV9	.	16	TRBJ1-4	.	TGTGCCAGCAGCGTAGATGGGAGTGCAACTAATGAAAAACTGTTTTTT	CASSVDGSATNEKLFF
TRBV19	.	14	TRBJ2-1	.	TGTGCCAGTAAGAGGGGCGCGGGGTACAATGAGCAGTTCTTC	CASKRGAGYNEQFF
TRBV4-1	few	15	TRBJ2-4	.	TGCGCCAGCAGCCAAGGCTTGAGAAGGGGAAACATTCAGTACTTC	CASSQGLRRGNIQYF
TRBV25-1	.	13	TRBJ2-7	TRBD2	TGTGCCAGCAGTGATGGGACTAGCGGGGAGCAGTACTTC	CASSDGTSGEQYF
TRBV6-1	.	15	TRBJ1-2	.	TGTGCCAGCAGCTTGACGGGACCAGCTAACTATGGCTACACCTTC	CASSLTGPANYGYTF
TRBV5-1	.	15	TRBJ2-7	.	TGCGCCAGCAGCGTTGGGACATTATTCTTCTACGAGCAGTACTTC	CASSVGTLFFYEQYF
TRBV7-8	.	13	TRBJ2-3	.	TGTGCCAGCAGCTTCTCGGGCAGAGATACGCAGTATTTT	CASSFSGRDTQYF
TRBV7-9	few	12	TRBJ2-5	TRBD2	TGTGCCAGCAGCCAAACGGCTAGCGGGATATACTTC	CASSQTASGIYF
TRBV2	.	16	TRBJ2-3	TRBD1	TGTGCCAGCAGCTTACTCGGACAGGGGGCGATAGATACGCAGTATTTT	CASSLLGQGAIDTQYF
TRBV6-1	.	15	TRBJ2-2	.	TGTGCCAGCAGCTCGGGACATTCGAACACCGGGGAGCTGTTTTTT	CASSSGHSNTGELFF
TRBV11-2	.	17	TRBJ1-5	.	TGTGCCAGCAGCTTAGGGGGGCAGGGGTTAAGCAATCAGCCCCAGCATTTT	CASSLGGQGLSNQPQHF
TRBV5-1	.	15	TRBJ2-5	.	TGCGCCAGCAAGCCTAGGTGGGGGTACCAAGAGACCCAGTACTTC	CASKPRWGYQETQYF